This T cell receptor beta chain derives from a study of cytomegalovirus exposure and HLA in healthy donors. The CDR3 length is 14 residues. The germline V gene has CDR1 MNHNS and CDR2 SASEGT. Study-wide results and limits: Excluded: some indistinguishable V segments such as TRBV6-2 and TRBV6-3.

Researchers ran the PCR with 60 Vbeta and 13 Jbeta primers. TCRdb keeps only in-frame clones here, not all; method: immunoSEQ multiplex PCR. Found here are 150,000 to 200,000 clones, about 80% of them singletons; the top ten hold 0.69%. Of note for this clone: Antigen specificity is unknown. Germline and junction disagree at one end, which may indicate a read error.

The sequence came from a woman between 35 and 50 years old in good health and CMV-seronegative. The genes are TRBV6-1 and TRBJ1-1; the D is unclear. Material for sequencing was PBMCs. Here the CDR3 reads CASSEGPQNTEAFF. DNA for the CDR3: TGTGCCAGCAGCGAAGGGCCCCAGAACACTGAAGCTTTCTTT.